The clone carrying this TCR beta chain came up once. In the source study's methods: By means of reference gene primer amplification, nucleated cell counts were estimated. The data were produced by immunoSEQ multiplex PCR, yet TCRdb's version contains in-frame clones alone and is incomplete. Clone size and the V and J calls come from that table; the DNA yielded D and trimming. This table has about 260,000 clones, around four fifths appearing once. The data stem from a study of blood T cell repertoires in COVID-19. The overall study: Acute and convalescent COVID-19 specimens originated in the United States, Italy and Spain.

This CDR3 contains 16 residues. CDR1 is SGHAT and CDR2 is FQDESV in the germline V gene (reference sequence). V shed 5 bases and J shed 3 bases, with 20 bases lying between them. The genes are TRBV11-1 and TRBJ2-7, with D tentatively TRBD1 (6 bases). Sequencing used peripheral blood. This clonotype originated in a woman aged 50 to 65 who had recovered from COVID-19. The CDR3 region has the DNA TGTGCCAGCAGCCAAGCTTGGGGGACACCAGACTACGAGCAGTACTTC. Its translation is CASSQAWGTPDYEQYF. Based on the CDR3 plus reference TRBV11-1 and TRBJ2-7, the full variable domain is EAEVAQSPRYKITEKSQAVAFWCDPISGHATLYWYRQILGQGPELLVQFQDESVVDDSQLPKDRFSAERLKGVDSTLKIQPAELGDSAMYLCASSQAWGTPDYEQYFGPGTRLTVT.